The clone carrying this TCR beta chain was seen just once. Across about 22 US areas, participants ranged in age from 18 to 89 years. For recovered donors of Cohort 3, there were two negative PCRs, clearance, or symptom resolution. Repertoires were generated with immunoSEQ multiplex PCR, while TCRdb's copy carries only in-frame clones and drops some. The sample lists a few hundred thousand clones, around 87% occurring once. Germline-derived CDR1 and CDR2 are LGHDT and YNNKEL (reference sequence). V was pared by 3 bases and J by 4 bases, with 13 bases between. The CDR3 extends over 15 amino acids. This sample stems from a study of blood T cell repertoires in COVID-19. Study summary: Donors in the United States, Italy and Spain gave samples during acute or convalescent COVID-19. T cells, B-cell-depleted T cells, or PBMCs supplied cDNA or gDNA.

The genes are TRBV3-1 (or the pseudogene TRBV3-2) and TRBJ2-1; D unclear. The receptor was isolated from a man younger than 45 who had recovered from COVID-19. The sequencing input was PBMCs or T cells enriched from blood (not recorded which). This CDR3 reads CASSHQQIQYNEQFF. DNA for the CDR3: TGTGCCAGCAGCCACCAACAGATCCAATACAATGAGCAGTTCTTC.